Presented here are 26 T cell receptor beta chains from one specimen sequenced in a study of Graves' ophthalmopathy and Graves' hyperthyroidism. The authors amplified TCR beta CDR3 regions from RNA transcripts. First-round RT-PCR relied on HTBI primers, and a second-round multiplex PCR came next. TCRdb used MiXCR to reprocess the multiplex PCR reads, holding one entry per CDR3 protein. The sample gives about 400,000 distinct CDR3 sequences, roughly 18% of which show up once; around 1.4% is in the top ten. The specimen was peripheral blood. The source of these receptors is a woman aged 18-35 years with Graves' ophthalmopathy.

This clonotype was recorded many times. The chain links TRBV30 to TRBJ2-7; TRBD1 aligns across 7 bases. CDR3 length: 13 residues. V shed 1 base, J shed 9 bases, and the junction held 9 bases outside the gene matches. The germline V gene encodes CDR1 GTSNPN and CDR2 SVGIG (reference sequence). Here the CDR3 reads CAWSDSEGARQYF. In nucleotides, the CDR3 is TGTGCCTGGAGTGACTCCGAGGGGGCTAGGCAGTACTTC.

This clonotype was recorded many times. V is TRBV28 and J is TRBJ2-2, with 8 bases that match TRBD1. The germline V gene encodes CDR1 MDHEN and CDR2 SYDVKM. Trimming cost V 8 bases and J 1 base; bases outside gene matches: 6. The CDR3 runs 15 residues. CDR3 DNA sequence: TGTGCCAGCCTAAAAGGGACAGGGAACACCGGGGAGCTGTTTTTT. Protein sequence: CASLKGTGNTGELFF.

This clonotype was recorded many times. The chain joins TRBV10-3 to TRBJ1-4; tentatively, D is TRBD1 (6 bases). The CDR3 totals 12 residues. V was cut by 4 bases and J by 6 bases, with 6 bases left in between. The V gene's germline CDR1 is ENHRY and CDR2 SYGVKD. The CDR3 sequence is CAISAGDEKLFF. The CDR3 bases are TGTGCCATCAGTGCAGGGGATGAAAAACTGTTTTTT.

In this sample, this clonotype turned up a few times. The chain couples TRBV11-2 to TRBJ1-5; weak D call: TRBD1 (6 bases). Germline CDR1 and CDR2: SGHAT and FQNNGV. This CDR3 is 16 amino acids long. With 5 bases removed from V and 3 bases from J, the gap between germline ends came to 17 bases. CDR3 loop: CASSTRTALFNQPQHF. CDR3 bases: TGTGCCAGCAGCACTCGGACAGCCCTATTCAATCAGCCCCAGCATTTT.

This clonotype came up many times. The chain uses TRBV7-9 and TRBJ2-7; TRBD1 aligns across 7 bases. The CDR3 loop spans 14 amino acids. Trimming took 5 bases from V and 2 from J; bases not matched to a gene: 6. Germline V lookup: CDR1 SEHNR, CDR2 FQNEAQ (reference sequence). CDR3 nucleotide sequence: TGTGCCAGCAGCCGGGGACAGCTAGCCTACGAGCAGTACTTC. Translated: CASSRGQLAYEQYF.

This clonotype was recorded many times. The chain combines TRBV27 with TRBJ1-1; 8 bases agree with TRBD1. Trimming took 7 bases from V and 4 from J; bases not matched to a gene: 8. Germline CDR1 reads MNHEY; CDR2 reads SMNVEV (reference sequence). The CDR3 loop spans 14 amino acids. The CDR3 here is CASNAPDRGTEAFF. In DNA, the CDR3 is TGTGCCAGCAACGCTCCTGACAGGGGCACTGAAGCTTTCTTT.

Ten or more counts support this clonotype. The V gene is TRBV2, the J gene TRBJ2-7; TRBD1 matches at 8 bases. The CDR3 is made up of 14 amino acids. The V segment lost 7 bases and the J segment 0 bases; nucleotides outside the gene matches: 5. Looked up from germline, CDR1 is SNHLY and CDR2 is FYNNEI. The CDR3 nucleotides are TGTGCCAGCACTCCGGACAGGGACTCCTACGAGCAGTACTTC. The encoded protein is CASTPDRDSYEQYF.

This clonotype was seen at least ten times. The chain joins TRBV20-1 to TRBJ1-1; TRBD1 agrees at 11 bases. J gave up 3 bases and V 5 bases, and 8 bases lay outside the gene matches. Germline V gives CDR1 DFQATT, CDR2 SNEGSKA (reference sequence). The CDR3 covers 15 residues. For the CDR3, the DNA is TGCAGTGCTCCGGACAGGGGGCGGGGGCACACTGAAGCTTTCTTT. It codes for CSAPDRGRGHTEAFF.

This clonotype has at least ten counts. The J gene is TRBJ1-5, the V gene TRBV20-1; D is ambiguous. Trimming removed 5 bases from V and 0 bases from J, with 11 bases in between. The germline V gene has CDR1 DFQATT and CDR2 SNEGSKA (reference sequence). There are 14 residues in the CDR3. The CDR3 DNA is TGCAGTGCTGGTCTTGGATATAGCAATCAGCCCCAGCATTTT. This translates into CSAGLGYSNQPQHF.

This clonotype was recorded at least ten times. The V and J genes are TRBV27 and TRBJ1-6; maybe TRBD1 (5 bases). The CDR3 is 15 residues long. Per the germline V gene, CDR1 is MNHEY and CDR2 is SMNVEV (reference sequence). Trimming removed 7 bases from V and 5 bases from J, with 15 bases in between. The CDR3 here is CASKGTGTHNSPLHF. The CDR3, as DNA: TGTGCCAGCAAAGGAACCGGGACCCATAATTCACCCCTCCACTTT.

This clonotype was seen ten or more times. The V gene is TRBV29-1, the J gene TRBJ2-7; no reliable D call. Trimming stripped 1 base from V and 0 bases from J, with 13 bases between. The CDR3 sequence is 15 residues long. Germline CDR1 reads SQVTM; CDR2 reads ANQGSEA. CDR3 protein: CSVEVASPSSYEQYF. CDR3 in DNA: TGCAGCGTTGAAGTGGCTAGTCCAAGCTCCTACGAGCAGTACTTC.

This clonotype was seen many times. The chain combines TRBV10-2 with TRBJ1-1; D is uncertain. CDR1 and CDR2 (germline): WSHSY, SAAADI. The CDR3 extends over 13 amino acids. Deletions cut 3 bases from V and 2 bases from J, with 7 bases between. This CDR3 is CASSEQSNTEAFF. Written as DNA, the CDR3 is TGCGCCAGCAGTGAACAGTCAAACACTGAAGCTTTCTTT.

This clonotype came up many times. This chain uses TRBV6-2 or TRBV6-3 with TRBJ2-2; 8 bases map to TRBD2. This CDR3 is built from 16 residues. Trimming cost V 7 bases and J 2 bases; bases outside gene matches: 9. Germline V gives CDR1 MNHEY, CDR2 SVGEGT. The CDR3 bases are TGTGCCAGCACCAACGGGCGGGAGGCTAACACCGGGGAGCTGTTTTTT. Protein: CASTNGREANTGELFF.

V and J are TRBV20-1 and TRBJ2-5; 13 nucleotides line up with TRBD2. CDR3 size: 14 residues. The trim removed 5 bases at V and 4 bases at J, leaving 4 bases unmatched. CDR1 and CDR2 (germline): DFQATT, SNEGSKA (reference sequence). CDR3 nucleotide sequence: TGCAGTGCTGGGACTAGCGGGGTGACAGAGACCCAGTACTTC. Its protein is CSAGTSGVTETQYF.

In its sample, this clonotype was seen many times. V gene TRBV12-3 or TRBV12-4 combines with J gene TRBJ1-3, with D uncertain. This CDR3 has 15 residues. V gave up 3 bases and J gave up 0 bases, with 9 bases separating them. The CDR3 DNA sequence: TGTGCCAGCAGTTTGGCGGCCCTCTCTGGAAACACCATATATTTT. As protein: CASSLAALSGNTIYF.

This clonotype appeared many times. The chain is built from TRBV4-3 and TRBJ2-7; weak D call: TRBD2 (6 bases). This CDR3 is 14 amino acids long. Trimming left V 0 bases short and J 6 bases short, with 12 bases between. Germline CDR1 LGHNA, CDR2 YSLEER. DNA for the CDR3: TGCGCCAGCAGCCAAGATCGGGCGGGGATCGAGCAGTACTTC. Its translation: CASSQDRAGIEQYF.

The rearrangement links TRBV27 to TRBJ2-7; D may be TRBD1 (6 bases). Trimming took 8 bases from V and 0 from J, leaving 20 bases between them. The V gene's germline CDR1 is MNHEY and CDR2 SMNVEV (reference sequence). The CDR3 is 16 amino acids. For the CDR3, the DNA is TGTGCCAGCTCCAGGATCCGACAGGATTTCTCCTACGAGCAGTACTTC. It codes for CASSRIRQDFSYEQYF.

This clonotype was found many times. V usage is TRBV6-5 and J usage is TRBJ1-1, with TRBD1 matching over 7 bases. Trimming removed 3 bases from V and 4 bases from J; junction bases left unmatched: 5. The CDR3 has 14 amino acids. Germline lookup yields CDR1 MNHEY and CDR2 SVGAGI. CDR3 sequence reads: CASSYQGGFTEAFF. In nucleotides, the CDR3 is TGTGCCAGCAGTTATCAGGGGGGCTTCACTGAAGCTTTCTTT.

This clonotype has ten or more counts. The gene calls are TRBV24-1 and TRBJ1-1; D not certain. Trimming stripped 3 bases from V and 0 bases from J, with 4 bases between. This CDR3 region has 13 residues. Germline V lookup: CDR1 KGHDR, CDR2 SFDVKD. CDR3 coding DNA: TGTGCCACCAGTGATGGCTTGAACACTGAAGCTTTCTTT. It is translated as CATSDGLNTEAFF.

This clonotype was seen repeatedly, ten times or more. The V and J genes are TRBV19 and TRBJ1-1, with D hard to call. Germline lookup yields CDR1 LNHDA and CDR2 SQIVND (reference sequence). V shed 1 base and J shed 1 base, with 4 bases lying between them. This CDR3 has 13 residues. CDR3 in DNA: TGTGCCAGTAGTATAGGGGGGAACACTGAAGCTTTCTTT. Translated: CASSIGGNTEAFF.

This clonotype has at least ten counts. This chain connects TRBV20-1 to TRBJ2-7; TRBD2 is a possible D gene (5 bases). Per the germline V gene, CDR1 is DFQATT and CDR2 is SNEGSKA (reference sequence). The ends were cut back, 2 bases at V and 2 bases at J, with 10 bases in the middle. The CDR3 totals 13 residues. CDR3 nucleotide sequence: TGCAGTGCTAGAAGCGGTGGGACCTACGAGCAGTACTTC. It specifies CSARSGGTYEQYF.

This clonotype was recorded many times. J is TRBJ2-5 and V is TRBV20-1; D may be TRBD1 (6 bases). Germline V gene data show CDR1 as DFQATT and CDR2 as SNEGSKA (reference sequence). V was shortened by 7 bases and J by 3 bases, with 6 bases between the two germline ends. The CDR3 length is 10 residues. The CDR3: CSGTEETQYF. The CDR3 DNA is TGCAGTGGGACAGAAGAGACCCAGTACTTC.

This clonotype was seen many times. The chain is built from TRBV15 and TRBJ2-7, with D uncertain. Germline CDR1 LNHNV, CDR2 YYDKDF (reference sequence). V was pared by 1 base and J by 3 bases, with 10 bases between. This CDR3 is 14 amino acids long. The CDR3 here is CATSRVGRDYEQYF. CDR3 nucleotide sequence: TGTGCCACCAGCAGAGTTGGACGCGACTACGAGCAGTACTTC.

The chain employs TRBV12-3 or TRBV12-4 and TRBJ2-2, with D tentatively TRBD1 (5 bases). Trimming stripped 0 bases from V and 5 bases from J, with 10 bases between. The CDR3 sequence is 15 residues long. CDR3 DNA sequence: TGTGCCAGCAGTTTAGCGACGACAGTTACCGGGGAGCTGTTTTTT. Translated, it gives CASSLATTVTGELFF.

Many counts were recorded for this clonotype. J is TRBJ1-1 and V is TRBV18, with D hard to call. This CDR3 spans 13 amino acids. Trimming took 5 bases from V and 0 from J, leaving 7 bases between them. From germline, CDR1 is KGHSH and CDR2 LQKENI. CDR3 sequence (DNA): TGTGCCAGCTCAAGAAAAATGAACACTGAAGCTTTCTTT. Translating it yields CASSRKMNTEAFF.

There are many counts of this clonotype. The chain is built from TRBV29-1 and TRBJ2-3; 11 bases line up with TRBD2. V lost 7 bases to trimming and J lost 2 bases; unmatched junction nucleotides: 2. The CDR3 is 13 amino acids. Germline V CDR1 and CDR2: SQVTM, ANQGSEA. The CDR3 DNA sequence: TGCAGCGGACTAGCGGGGTTCACAGATACGCAGTATTTT. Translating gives CSGLAGFTDTQYF.